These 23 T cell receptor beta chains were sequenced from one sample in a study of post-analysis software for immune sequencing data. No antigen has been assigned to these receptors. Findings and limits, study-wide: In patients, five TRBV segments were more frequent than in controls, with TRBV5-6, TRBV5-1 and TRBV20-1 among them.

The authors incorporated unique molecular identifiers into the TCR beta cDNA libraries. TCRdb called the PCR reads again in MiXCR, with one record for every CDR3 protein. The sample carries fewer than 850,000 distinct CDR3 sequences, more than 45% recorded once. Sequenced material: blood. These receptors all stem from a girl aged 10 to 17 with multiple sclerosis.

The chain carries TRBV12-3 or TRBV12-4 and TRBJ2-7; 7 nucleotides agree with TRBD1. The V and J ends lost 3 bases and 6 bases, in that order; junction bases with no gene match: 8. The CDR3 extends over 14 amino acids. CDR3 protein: CASSFARQGSEQYF. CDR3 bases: TGTGCCAGCAGTTTCGCGAGACAGGGCAGCGAGCAGTACTTC.

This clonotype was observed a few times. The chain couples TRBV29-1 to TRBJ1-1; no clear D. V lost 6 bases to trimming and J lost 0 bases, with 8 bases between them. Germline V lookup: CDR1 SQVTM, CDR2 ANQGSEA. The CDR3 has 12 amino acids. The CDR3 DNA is TGCAGCGTACGAGGGTTGAACACTGAAGCTTTCTTT. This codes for CSVRGLNTEAFF.

The CDR3 loop reads CASSLARPDGYTF. In DNA, the CDR3 is TGTGCCAGCAGCTTAGCGAGGCCCGATGGCTACACCTTC. This rearrangement joins TRBV7-9 to TRBJ1-2, with D unclear. V was cut by 0 bases and J by 6 bases, with 8 bases left in between. The CDR3 length is 13 residues. Germline CDR1 reads SEHNR; CDR2 reads FQNEAQ (reference sequence).

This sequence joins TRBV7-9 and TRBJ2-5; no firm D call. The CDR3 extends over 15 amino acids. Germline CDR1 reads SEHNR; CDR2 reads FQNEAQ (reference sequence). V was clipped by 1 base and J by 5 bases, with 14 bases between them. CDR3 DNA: TGTGCCAGCAGCTTAGGACTCACGGACCTCGAGACCCAGTACTTC. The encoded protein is CASSLGLTDLETQYF.

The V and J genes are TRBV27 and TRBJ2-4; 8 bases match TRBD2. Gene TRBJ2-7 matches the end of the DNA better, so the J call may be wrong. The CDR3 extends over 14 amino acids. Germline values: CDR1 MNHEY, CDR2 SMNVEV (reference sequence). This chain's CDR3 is CASSPGTSDSEQYF. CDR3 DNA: TGTGCCAGCAGTCCAGGGACTAGTGACAGCGAGCAGTACTTC.

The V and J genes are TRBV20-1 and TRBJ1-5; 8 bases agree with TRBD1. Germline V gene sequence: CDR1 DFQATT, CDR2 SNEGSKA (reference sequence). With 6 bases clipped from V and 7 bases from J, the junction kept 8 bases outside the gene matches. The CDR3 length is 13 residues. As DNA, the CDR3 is TGCAGTGCATCACAGGGGGTAAACCAGCCCCAGCATTTT. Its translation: CSASQGVNQPQHF.

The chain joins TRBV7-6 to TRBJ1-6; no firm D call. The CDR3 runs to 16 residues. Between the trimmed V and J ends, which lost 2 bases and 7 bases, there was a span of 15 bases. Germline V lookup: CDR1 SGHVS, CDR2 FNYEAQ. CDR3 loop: CASSLKTALGNSPLHF. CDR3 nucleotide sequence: TGTGCCAGCAGCTTAAAAACAGCTCTGGGCAATTCACCCCTCCACTTT.

CDR3 nucleotides: TGTGCCAGCAGTGAAGAAGGCGGTGGGTGGGTGGATACGCAGTATTTT. Its translation is CASSEEGGGWVDTQYF. The chain joins TRBV6-1 to TRBJ2-3; D is ambiguous. Trimming left V 1 base short and J 6 bases short, with 17 bases between. The CDR3 length is 16 residues. From germline, CDR1 is MNHNS and CDR2 SASEGT.

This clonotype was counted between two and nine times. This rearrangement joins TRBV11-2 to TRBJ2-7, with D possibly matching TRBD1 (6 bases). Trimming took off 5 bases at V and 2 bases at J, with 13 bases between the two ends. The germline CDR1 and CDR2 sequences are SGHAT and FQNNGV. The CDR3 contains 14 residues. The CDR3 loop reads CASSRGGVPYEQYF. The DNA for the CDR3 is TGTGCCAGCAGCAGAGGGGGAGTCCCCTACGAGCAGTACTTC.

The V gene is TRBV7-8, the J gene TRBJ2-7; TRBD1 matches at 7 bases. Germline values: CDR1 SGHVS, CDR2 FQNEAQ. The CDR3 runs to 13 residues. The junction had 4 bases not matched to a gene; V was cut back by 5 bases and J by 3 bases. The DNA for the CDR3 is TGTGCCAGCAGCACCGGGGACAGCTACGAGCAGTACTTC. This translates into CASSTGDSYEQYF. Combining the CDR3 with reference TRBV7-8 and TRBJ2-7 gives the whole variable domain GAGVSQSPRYKVAKRGQDVALRCDPISGHVSLFWYQQALGQGPEFLTYFQNEAQLDKSGLPSDRFFAERPEGSVSTLKIQRTQQEDSAVYLCASSTGDSYEQYFGPGTRLTVT.

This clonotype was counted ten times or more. The CDR3: CSACRDSYEQYF. The CDR3 region has the DNA TGCAGTGCTTGCCGGGACTCCTACGAGCAGTACTTC. The gene calls are TRBV20-1 and TRBJ2-7; tentatively, D is TRBD2 (5 bases). CDR1 is DFQATT, CDR2 SNEGSKA, per germline (reference sequence). V was trimmed by 5 bases and J by 0 bases, leaving 8 bases between them. The CDR3 totals 12 residues.

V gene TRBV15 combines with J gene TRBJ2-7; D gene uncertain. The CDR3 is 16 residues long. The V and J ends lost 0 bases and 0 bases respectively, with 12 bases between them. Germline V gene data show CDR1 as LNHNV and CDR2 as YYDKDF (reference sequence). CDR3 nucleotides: TGTGCCACCAGCAGAGATCCCCTCGGAAGCTCCTACGAGCAGTACTTC. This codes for CATSRDPLGSSYEQYF.

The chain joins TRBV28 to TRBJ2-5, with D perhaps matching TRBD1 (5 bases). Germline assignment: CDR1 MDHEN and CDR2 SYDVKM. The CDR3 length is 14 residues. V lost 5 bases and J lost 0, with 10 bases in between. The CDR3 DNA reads TGTGCCAGCAGTACGACAGATTACCAAGAGACCCAGTACTTC. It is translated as CASSTTDYQETQYF.

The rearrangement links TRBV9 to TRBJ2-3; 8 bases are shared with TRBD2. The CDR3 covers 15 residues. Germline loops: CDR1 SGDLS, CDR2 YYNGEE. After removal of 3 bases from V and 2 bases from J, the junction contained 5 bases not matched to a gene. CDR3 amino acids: CASSGGLDNTDTQYF. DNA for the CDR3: TGTGCCAGCAGCGGGGGACTAGACAACACAGATACGCAGTATTTT.

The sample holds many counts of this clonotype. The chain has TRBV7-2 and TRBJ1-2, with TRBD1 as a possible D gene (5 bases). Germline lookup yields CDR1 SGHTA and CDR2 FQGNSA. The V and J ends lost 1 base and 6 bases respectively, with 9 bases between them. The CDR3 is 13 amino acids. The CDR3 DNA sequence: TGTGCCAGCAGCTTAGTTTCAGGGAATGGCTACACCTTC. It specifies CASSLVSGNGYTF.

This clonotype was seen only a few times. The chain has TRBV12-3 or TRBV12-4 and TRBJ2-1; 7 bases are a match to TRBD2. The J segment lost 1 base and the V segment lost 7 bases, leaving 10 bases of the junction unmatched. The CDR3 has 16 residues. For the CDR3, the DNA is TGTGCCAGCACCCCCTCTCTGGGGGGGTCCTACAATGAGCAGTTCTTC. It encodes CASTPSLGGSYNEQFF.

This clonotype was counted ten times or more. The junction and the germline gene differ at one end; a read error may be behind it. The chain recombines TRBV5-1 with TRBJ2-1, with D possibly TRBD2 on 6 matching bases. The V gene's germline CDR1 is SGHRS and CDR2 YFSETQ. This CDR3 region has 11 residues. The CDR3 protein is CASSLGLEQFF. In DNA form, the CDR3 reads TGTGCCAGCAGCTTGGGACTCGAGCAGTTCTTC.

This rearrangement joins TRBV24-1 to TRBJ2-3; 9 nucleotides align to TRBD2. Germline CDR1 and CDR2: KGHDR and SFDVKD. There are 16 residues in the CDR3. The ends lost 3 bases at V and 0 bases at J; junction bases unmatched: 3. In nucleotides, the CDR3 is TGTGCCACCAGTGATAGAGCGGGAGGAAGCACAGATACGCAGTATTTT. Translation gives CATSDRAGGSTDTQYF.

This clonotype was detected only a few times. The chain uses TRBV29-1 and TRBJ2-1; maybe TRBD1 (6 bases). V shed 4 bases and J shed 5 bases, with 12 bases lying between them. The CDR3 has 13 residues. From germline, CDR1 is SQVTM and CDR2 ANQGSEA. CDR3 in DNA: TGCAGCGTTGGTTCAGGGGAACACAATGAGCAGTTCTTC. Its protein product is CSVGSGEHNEQFF.

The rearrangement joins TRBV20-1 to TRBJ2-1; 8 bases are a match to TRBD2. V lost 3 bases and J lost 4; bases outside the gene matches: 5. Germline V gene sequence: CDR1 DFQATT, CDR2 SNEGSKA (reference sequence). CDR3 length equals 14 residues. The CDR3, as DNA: TGCAGTGCTAGTTCGCTAGCGGGTTACAATGAGCAGTTCTTC. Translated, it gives CSASSLAGYNEQFF.

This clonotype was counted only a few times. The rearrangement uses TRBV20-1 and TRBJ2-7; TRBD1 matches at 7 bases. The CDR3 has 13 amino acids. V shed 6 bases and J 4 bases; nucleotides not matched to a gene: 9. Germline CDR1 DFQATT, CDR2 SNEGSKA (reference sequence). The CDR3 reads CSAFDRALYEQYF. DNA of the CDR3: TGCAGTGCGTTCGACAGGGCCTTGTACGAGCAGTACTTC.

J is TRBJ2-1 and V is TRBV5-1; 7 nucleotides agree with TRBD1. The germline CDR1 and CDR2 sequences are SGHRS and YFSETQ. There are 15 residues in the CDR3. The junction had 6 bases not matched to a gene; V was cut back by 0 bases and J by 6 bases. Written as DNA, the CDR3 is TGCGCCAGCAGCTTGGCGACAGGGATCAGCAATGAGCAGTTCTTC. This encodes CASSLATGISNEQFF.

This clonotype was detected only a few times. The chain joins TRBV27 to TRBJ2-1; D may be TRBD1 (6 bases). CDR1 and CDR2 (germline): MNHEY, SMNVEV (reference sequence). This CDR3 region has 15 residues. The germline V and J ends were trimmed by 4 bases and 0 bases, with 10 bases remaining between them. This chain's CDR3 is CASSSDRSSYNEQFF. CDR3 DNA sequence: TGTGCCAGCAGTTCCGACAGGAGCTCCTACAATGAGCAGTTCTTC.